Listed below are T cell receptor beta chains from one sample, sequenced in a study of blood T cells in healthy people across ages. One entry per CDR3 protein results from TCRdb running MiXCR on the 5' RACE reads. The table has 1.5 million to 2 million distinct CDR3 sequences, approximately 50% seen once. Source material: blood. Source of these receptors: a woman aged 35 to 49 in good health. Both conserved end residues are part of each CDR3. D genes are given only for firm matches. Where a row states a size, it is once, few, many or the class of an expanded clone; other rows omit it.

length: 14; J: TRBJ1-6; V: TRBV27; D: TRBD1; size: few; CDR3: CATAKRTGPSPLHF; DNA: TGTGCCACAGCTAAGAGGACAGGGCCTTCACCCCTCCACTTT
length: 15; J: TRBJ2-3; V: TRBV5-1; D: TRBD1; size: -; CDR3: CASSLGQADTDTRYF; DNA: TGCGCCAGCAGCCTAGGACAGGCCGACACAGATACGCGGTATTTT
length: 17; J: TRBJ2-4; V: TRBV10-3; D: -; size: few; CDR3: CAISESAGDVAKNIQYF; DNA: TGTGCCATCAGTGAGTCGGCAGGAGACGTAGCCAAAAACATTCAGTACTTC
length: 13; J: TRBJ1-2; V: TRBV20-1; D: -; size: -; CDR3: CSARIRPDWGYTF; DNA: TGCAGTGCGAGGATTCGTCCTGACTGGGGCTACACCTTC
length: 11; J: TRBJ2-6; V: TRBV28; D: -; size: few; CDR3: CATIWKAVLTF; DNA: TGTGCCACCATATGGAAGGCCGTCCTGACTTTC
length: 16; J: TRBJ2-5; V: TRBV7-9; D: -; size: -; CDR3: CASSPATGWGQETQYF; DNA: TGTGCCAGCAGCCCGGCGACAGGATGGGGGCAAGAGACCCAGTACTTC
length: 12; J: TRBJ1-4; V: TRBV24-1; D: -; size: -; CDR3: CAAWGRGEKLFF; DNA: TGTGCCGCTTGGGGACGAGGCGAAAAACTGTTTTTT
length: 15; J: TRBJ2-3; V: TRBV4-3; D: -; size: -; CDR3: CASSRSPRELDTQYF; DNA: TGCGCCAGCAGCCGATCGCCCAGGGAATTAGATACGCAGTATTTT
length: 15; J: TRBJ2-7; V: TRBV7-2; D: TRBD1; size: -; CDR3: CASSLTGQGIGEQYF; DNA: TGTGCCAGCAGTCTGACGGGACAGGGAATCGGTGAGCAGTACTTC
length: 18; J: TRBJ2-1; V: TRBV7-9; D: TRBD2; size: -; CDR3: CASSLKASGPSSYNEQFF; DNA: TGTGCCAGCAGCTTAAAGGCTAGCGGGCCGAGCTCCTACAATGAGCAGTTCTTC
length: 16; J: TRBJ2-1; V: TRBV28; D: TRBD2; size: -; CDR3: CASTLIGTSGINEQFF; DNA: TGTGCCAGCACCCTCATCGGGACTAGCGGTATTAATGAGCAGTTCTTC
length: 16; J: TRBJ2-5; V: TRBV27; D: -; size: few; CDR3: CASSSLQGLVRETQYF; DNA: TGTGCCAGCAGTTCACTCCAGGGGTTAGTGAGGGAGACCCAGTACTTC
length: 15; J: TRBJ2-3; V: TRBV4-3; D: TRBD1; size: -; CDR3: CASRSGQGRTDTQYF; DNA: TGCGCCAGCAGGTCGGGACAGGGTCGCACAGATACGCAGTATTTT
length: 14; J: TRBJ1-6; V: TRBV20-1; D: -; size: -; CDR3: CSAKGTAYNSPLHF; DNA: TGCAGTGCGAAGGGGACCGCTTATAATTCACCCCTCCACTTT
length: 12; J: TRBJ1-2; V: TRBV6-5; D: -; size: -; CDR3: CASSYRDYGYTF; DNA: TGTGCCAGCAGTTACAGGGACTATGGCTACACCTTC
length: 11; J: TRBJ1-1; V: TRBV20-1; D: -; size: -; CDR3: CSAPIQGEAFF; DNA: TGCAGTGCCCCGATCCAGGGTGAAGCTTTCTTT
length: 18; J: TRBJ2-3; V: TRBV12-3/TRBV12-4; D: TRBD2; size: -; CDR3: CASRVTSGGPQSTDTQYF; DNA: TGTGCCAGCAGGGTGACTAGCGGGGGGCCCCAAAGCACAGATACGCAGTATTTT
length: 16; J: TRBJ2-7; V: TRBV7-2; D: -; size: few; CDR3: CASSLGGQSFSYEQYF; DNA: TGTGCCAGCAGCTTAGGCGGACAGTCGTTCTCCTACGAGCAGTACTTC
length: 18; J: TRBJ2-7; V: TRBV6-2/TRBV6-3; D: TRBD1; size: -; CDR3: CASSYKRTGTGETYEQYF; DNA: TGTGCCAGCAGTTATAAACGAACCGGGACAGGGGAAACCTACGAGCAGTACTTC
length: 15; J: TRBJ2-4; V: TRBV28; D: -; size: few; CDR3: CASSRPQGLTWEQYF; DNA: TGTGCCAGCAGCCGCCCCCAAGGGCTTACCTGGGAGCAGTACTTC
length: 14; J: TRBJ2-5; V: TRBV27; D: -; size: -; CDR3: CATASAGNQETQYF; DNA: TGTGCCACCGCCTCGGCAGGGAACCAAGAGACCCAGTACTTC
length: 13; J: TRBJ2-3; V: TRBV6-5; D: TRBD2; size: few; CDR3: CASRGLGTDTQYF; DNA: TGTGCCAGCAGGGGACTAGGCACAGATACGCAGTATTTT
length: 20; J: TRBJ2-7; V: TRBV6-2/TRBV6-3; D: -; size: -; CDR3: CVSRPAGMVAGAISSYGQYF; DNA: TGTGTCAGCAGACCTGCCGGAATGGTTGCGGGGGCCATAAGCTCCTACGGGCAGTACTTC
length: 15; J: TRBJ1-5; V: TRBV4-1; D: -; size: -; CDR3: CASSQVGQFNQPQHF; DNA: TGCGCCAGCAGCCAAGTCGGACAGTTCAATCAGCCCCAGCATTTT
length: 16; J: TRBJ2-7; V: TRBV6-5; D: TRBD1; size: -; CDR3: CASSSGRGQGTYEQYF; DNA: TGTGCCAGCAGTTCCGGGCGGGGACAGGGAACCTACGAGCAGTACTTC
length: 15; J: TRBJ1-2; V: TRBV27; D: -; size: once; CDR3: CASSLSPVGSYGYTF; DNA: TGTGCCAGCAGTTTATCGCCTGTAGGATCCTATGGCTACACCTTC
length: 13; J: TRBJ1-2; V: TRBV20-1; D: -; size: -; CDR3: CRPNRDRSYGYTF; DNA: TGCAGACCTAACCGGGACCGAAGTTATGGCTACACCTTC